These 24 T cell receptor beta chains were sequenced from one sample in a study of beta chain features in type 1 diabetes. The study reverse transcribed the entire isolated RNA, so it sequenced expressed TCRB transcripts. Only in-frame clones appear in the TCRdb table, and some are missing; sequencing was by immunoSEQ multiplex PCR. Found here are under 500,000 clones, approximately 30% of them singletons; the top ten hold about 0.06%. Sequenced sample: naive CD4+ T cells from blood. These receptors were obtained from a man aged 18-30 years in good health.

The genes are TRBV7-9 and TRBJ1-2; tentatively, D is TRBD1 (6 bases). Trimming took off 4 bases at V and 1 base at J, with 16 bases between the two ends. The germline gives CDR1 SEHNR, CDR2 FQNEAQ (reference sequence). The CDR3 is 16 residues long. CDR3 in amino acids: CASSSGRDTDNYGYTF. CDR3 bases: TGTGCCAGCAGCTCGGGCCGGGACACCGATAACTATGGCTACACCTTC.

The chain has TRBV11-3 and TRBJ1-4, with D unresolved. From germline, CDR1 is SGHNT and CDR2 YENEEA. The CDR3 spans 15 residues. Between the trimmed V and J ends, which lost 5 bases and 5 bases, there was a span of 15 bases. CDR3 sequence (DNA): TGTGCCAGCAGCCCCTCCGGACGGGAAAATGAAAAACTGTTTTTT. This codes for CASSPSGRENEKLFF.

In this sample, this clone turned up a few times. One end of the junction fails to match germline, which may point to a read error. The rearrangement links TRBV30 to TRBJ2-7, with D maybe TRBD2 (5 bases). This CDR3 is 12 amino acids long. Germline V lookup: CDR1 GTSNPN, CDR2 SVGIG (reference sequence). CDR3 amino acids: CAWSERVGTAGF. The CDR3 DNA is TGTGCCTGGAGTGAACGGGTAGGAACCGCGGGCTTC.

This clone has just a few counts. J is TRBJ2-1 and V is TRBV4-3; maybe TRBD2 (5 bases). Germline values: CDR1 LGHNA, CDR2 YSLEER. Trimming took off 0 bases at V and 0 bases at J, with 12 bases between the two ends. This CDR3 spans 17 amino acids. CDR3 coding DNA: TGCGCCAGCAGCCAAGAGATAGCGCGCAGCTCCTACAATGAGCAGTTCTTC. Amino acid sequence: CASSQEIARSSYNEQFF.

The rearrangement joins TRBV4-2 to TRBJ2-1; 7 nucleotides line up with TRBD1. The CDR3 loop spans 19 amino acids. The germline V gene has CDR1 LGHNA and CDR2 YNFKEQ. Germline trimming cut 0 bases from V and 2 bases from J; bases unmatched to any gene: 13. The CDR3 DNA reads as TGTGCCAGCAGCCAAGATGGCCGAAAGGCGACAGGGACCTACAATGAGCAGTTCTTC. Its translation: CASSQDGRKATGTYNEQFF.

The gene calls are TRBV19 and TRBJ2-3, with unresolved D. V was cut by 4 bases and J by 0 bases, with 5 bases left in between. The CDR3 consists of 13 residues. Per germline, CDR1 LNHDA and CDR2 SQIVND (reference sequence). The CDR3 sequence is CASSTTSTDTQYF. The CDR3 region has the DNA TGTGCCAGTAGTACGACTAGCACAGATACGCAGTATTTT.

V usage is TRBV7-9 and J usage is TRBJ2-3; D may correspond to TRBD1 or TRBD2 (5 bases each). Germline V lookup: CDR1 SEHNR, CDR2 FQNEAQ (reference sequence). V lost 8 bases and J 0 bases, leaving 12 bases between the germline ends. The CDR3 covers 14 residues. The chain's CDR3 is CASGWGPSTDTQYF. CDR3 DNA: TGTGCCAGCGGTTGGGGACCTAGCACAGATACGCAGTATTTT.

The table lists this clone with a few counts. This chain joins TRBV30 and TRBJ1-2; D is unclear. V lost 5 bases to trimming and J lost 7 bases, with 14 bases between them. The CDR3 is 12 residues long. Per germline, CDR1 GTSNPN and CDR2 SVGIG (reference sequence). CDR3 coding DNA: TGTGCCTGGCGCACCTGGGAATCTGGCTACACCTTC. Residues: CAWRTWESGYTF.

Many counts were recorded for this clone. The chain combines TRBV30 with TRBJ2-6; the D gene is possibly TRBD1 (6 bases). Germline CDR1 GTSNPN, CDR2 SVGIG (reference sequence). Between the trimmed V and J ends, which lost 8 bases and 0 bases, there was a span of 17 bases. This CDR3 contains 16 residues. The CDR3 reads CAGQDSLVSGANVLTF. CDR3 coding DNA: TGTGCCGGGCAGGACAGCCTAGTCTCTGGGGCCAACGTCCTGACTTTC. Using reference TRBV30 and TRBJ2-6 for the parts outside the CDR3, the full variable domain is SQTIHQWPATLVQPVGSPLSLECTVEGTSNPNLYWYRQAAGRGLQLLFYSVGIGQISSEVPQNLSASRPQDRQFILSSKKLLLSDSGFYLCAGQDSLVSGANVLTFGAGSRLTVL.

This clone turned up a few times. The rearrangement joins TRBV30 to TRBJ2-1; 10 nucleotides line up with TRBD2. The CDR3 sequence is 14 residues long. The germline V gene encodes CDR1 GTSNPN and CDR2 SVGIG (reference sequence). V was pared by 3 bases and J by 6 bases, with 5 bases of the junction left unmatched. The CDR3 sequence is CAWRFRLAGNEQFF. In DNA, the CDR3 is TGTGCCTGGAGATTCAGACTAGCGGGCAATGAGCAGTTCTTC.

This clone was recorded a few times. The chain is built from TRBV27 and TRBJ2-7; TRBD2 matches 13 bases. V lost 5 bases to trimming and J lost 3 bases; unmatched junction nucleotides: 4. Germline V gene lookup returns CDR1 MNHEY and CDR2 SMNVEV (reference sequence). This CDR3 region has 15 residues. The CDR3 reads CASSRLAGGDYEQYF. CDR3 bases: TGTGCCAGCAGTCGACTAGCGGGAGGTGACTACGAGCAGTACTTC.

This clone has a handful of counts. The gene calls are TRBV5-6 and TRBJ2-7, with TRBD1 matching over 8 bases. The CDR3 is 15 amino acids. With V trimmed by 8 bases and J by 3 bases, 13 bases remained unmatched. The germline V gene has CDR1 SGHDT and CDR2 YYEEEE. DNA for the CDR3: TGTGCCAGTTCCGACAGGGGCTATCTCGTCTACGAGCAGTACTTC. It is translated as CASSDRGYLVYEQYF.

This clone showed up just once. The rearrangement links TRBV5-1 to TRBJ2-3, with D perhaps given as TRBD1 or TRBD2 (5 bases each). The germline V gene encodes CDR1 SGHRS and CDR2 YFSETQ. Trimming removed 4 bases at V and 0 bases at J, with 15 bases between. The CDR3 consists of 16 residues. DNA of the CDR3: TGCGCCAGCAGCAAGGGACCGTTCTCGAGCACAGATACGCAGTATTTT. It codes for CASSKGPFSSTDTQYF.

This clone was picked up a small number of times. The chain employs TRBV1 and TRBJ2-1; the listed D gene, TRBD2, was not tested against the DNA. TRBV1 is a known pseudogene. The length of the CDR3 is 16 residues. As DNA, the CDR3 is TGCACCAGCAGCCAACCAAGCGGGATCTCCTACAATGAGCAGTTCTTC. It encodes CTSSQPSGISYNEQFF.

The rearrangement joins TRBV30 to TRBJ1-1; D might be TRBD1 (5 bases). V dropped 5 bases and J dropped 5 bases, with 18 bases sitting between them. The CDR3 contains 14 residues. CDR1 is GTSNPN and CDR2 is SVGIG in the germline V gene (reference sequence). CDR3 nucleotide sequence: TGTGCCTGGGGATTGACAGTGGGCAGGACTGAAGCTTTCTTT. Translated, it gives CAWGLTVGRTEAFF.

This chain links TRBV5-1 with TRBJ1-1; unclear D gene. Germline V lookup: CDR1 SGHRS, CDR2 YFSETQ. The length of the CDR3 is 14 residues. V was cut by 1 base and J by 10 bases, with 17 bases left in between. CDR3 DNA: TGCGCCAGCAGCTTGTCTGGCTCCGCGGGTGGAGCTTTCTTT. It yields the protein CASSLSGSAGGAFF.

J is TRBJ1-2 and V is TRBV4-2; TRBD1 matches 8 bases. Germline values: CDR1 LGHNA, CDR2 YNFKEQ. The CDR3 covers 15 residues. The J segment lost 0 bases and the V segment lost 5 bases, leaving 5 bases of the junction unmatched. The CDR3: CASSAGQASNYGYTF. The CDR3 DNA reads as TGTGCCAGCAGCGCGGGACAGGCCTCTAACTATGGCTACACCTTC.

This clone was seen only a few times. The rearrangement uses TRBV7-8 and TRBJ2-7, with a tentative D call TRBD1 (5 bases). V was clipped by 1 base and J by 0 bases, with 7 bases between them. Germline values: CDR1 SGHVS, CDR2 FQNEAQ. This CDR3 has 14 residues. The CDR3 protein is CASSLGTHSYEQYF. CDR3 nucleotide sequence: TGTGCCAGCAGCTTAGGGACACACTCCTACGAGCAGTACTTC. Looking up the rest from reference TRBV7-8 and TRBJ2-7 gives the full variable domain: GAGVSQSPRYKVAKRGQDVALRCDPISGHVSLFWYQQALGQGPEFLTYFQNEAQLDKSGLPSDRFFAERPEGSVSTLKIQRTQQEDSAVYLCASSLGTHSYEQYFGPGTRLTVT.

The chain couples TRBV21-1 to TRBJ1-2. TRBV21-1 constitutes a pseudogene. This CDR3 has 9 amino acids. The CDR3 spells CASRGGYTF. The CDR3 DNA reads TGTGCCAGCAGAGGGGGCTACACCTTC.

This sequence joins TRBV30 and TRBJ1-2; D might be TRBD1 (6 bases). Germline CDR1 and CDR2: GTSNPN and SVGIG (reference sequence). The CDR3 covers 12 residues. V gave up 4 bases and J gave up 4 bases, with 10 bases separating them. Here the CDR3 reads CAWNQGPYGYTF. The CDR3 DNA reads as TGTGCCTGGAATCAGGGGCCCTATGGCTACACCTTC.

This clone occurred a few times. The chain combines TRBV25-1 with TRBJ2-5; D not certain. V gave up 6 bases and J gave up 0 bases, with 8 bases separating them. The germline V gene encodes CDR1 MGHDK and CDR2 SYGVNS. The CDR3 length is 13 residues. The CDR3 loop reads CASRGRNQETQYF. CDR3 in DNA: TGTGCCAGCAGAGGACGGAACCAAGAGACCCAGTACTTC.

The V gene is TRBV9, the J gene TRBJ2-1; D remains ambiguous. The CDR3 covers 13 residues. CDR1 SGDLS and CDR2 YYNGEE come from the germline V gene. V lost 4 bases, J lost 9 bases, and 14 bases lay in between. The DNA for the CDR3 is TGTGCCAGCAGCAGAGGACCTCTCTCTGAGCAGTTCTTC. Residues: CASSRGPLSEQFF.

The V call is TRBV29-1, the J call TRBJ2-3; the D call may be TRBD1 or TRBD2 (5 bases each). The CDR3 runs 13 residues. Germline V lookup: CDR1 SQVTM, CDR2 ANQGSEA. Trimming shortened V by 2 bases and J by 6 bases, and 12 bases separated the two germline ends. CDR3 in amino acids: CSVEYGTADTQYF. The DNA of the CDR3 is TGCAGCGTTGAATACGGGACGGCGGATACGCAGTATTTT.

This clone has a handful of counts. The V and J genes are TRBV7-2 and TRBJ2-1; D may be TRBD2 (6 bases). The CDR3 is 15 amino acids. Trimming cost V 5 bases and J 3 bases, with 14 bases left between them. Germline V gene sequence: CDR1 SGHTA, CDR2 FQGNSA. The DNA for the CDR3 is TGTGCCAGCAGCCCCGTGAGGGGAGGCTACAATGAGCAGTTCTTC. Its protein product is CASSPVRGGYNEQFF.